This TCR beta chain came from a study of chronic HIV infection and antiretroviral therapy. The table lists this clonotype with many counts. TCRdb used MiXCR to reprocess the 5' RACE reads, holding one entry per CDR3 protein. The sample includes 30,000 to 45,000 distinct CDR3 sequences, roughly 7.6% of them seen just once. This TCR derives from an adult who had HIV and had not received antiretroviral therapy, or was an uninfected healthy control (not recorded which). Sequenced input: peripheral blood.

The CDR3 DNA reads as TGTGCCAGCAGTTTAAGCGGATCTGTCTATGGCTACACCTTC. It encodes CASSLSGSVYGYTF. The chain employs TRBV27 and TRBJ1-2; D remains ambiguous. The CDR3 has 14 amino acids. V was cut by 2 bases and J by 4 bases, with 11 bases left in between. The V gene's germline CDR1 is MNHEY and CDR2 SMNVEV (reference sequence).